This T cell receptor beta chain came from a study of blood T cell repertoires in COVID-19. Study overall: Samples taken during acute and convalescent COVID-19 were collected in the United States, Italy and Spain. The cDNA or gDNA used as material had been derived from T cells, B-cell-depleted T cells, or PBMCs.

Per the study methods: Reference gene primer amplification gave estimated nucleated cell counts. Profiling relied on immunoSEQ multiplex PCR, and the TCRdb table lists in-frame clones only, not all of them. V, J and clone size derive from that table, while D and trimming were established from the DNA sequence. There are approximately 45,000 clones in the sample; 75% to 90% occur only once, and over 1% lies in the top ten. The CDR3 sequence is 16 residues long. Per germline, CDR1 SGHTA and CDR2 FQGTGA. Trimming pared 7 bases from V and 0 bases from J, leaving 13 bases between. Input material: peripheral blood. The V call is TRBV7-3, the J call TRBJ2-6; D is perhaps TRBD1 (6 bases). This sequence was found in a middle-aged woman with acute or convalescent COVID-19. In nucleotides, the CDR3 is TGTGCCAGCACTAAGAGGGGGAACTCTGGGGCCAACGTCCTGACTTTC. Translation: CASTKRGNSGANVLTF.